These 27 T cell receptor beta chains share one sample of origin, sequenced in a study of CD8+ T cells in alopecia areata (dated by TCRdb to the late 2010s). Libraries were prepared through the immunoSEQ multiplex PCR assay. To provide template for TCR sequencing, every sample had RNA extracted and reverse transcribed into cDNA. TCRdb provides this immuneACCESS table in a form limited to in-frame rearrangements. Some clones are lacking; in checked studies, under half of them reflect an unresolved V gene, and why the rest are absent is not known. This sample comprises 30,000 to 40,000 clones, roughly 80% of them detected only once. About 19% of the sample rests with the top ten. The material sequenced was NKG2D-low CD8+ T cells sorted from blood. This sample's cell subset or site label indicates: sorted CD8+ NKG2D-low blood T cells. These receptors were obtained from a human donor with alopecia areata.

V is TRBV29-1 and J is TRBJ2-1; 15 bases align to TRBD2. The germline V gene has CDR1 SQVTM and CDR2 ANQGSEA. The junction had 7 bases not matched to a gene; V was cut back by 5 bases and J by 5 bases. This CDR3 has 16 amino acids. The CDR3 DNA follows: TGCAGCGTTCCCGGGACTAGCGGGAGGCAGAACAATGAGCAGTTCTTC. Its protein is CSVPGTSGRQNNEQFF.

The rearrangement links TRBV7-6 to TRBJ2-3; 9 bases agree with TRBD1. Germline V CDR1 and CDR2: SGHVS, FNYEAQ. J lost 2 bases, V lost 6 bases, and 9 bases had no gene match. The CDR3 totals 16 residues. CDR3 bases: TGTGCCAGCAGTTCCTGGGACAGGGATAACACAGATACGCAGTATTTT. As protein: CASSSWDRDNTDTQYF.

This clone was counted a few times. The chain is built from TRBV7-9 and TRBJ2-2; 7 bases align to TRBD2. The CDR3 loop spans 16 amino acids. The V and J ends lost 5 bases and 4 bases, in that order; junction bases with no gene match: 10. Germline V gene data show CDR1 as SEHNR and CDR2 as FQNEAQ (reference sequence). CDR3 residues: CASSQDQERGTGELFF. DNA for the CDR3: TGTGCCAGCAGCCAAGATCAGGAGCGGGGCACCGGGGAGCTGTTTTTT.

CDR3 DNA sequence: TGTGCCAGCAGTTACGGGTTTCGGGGCAACACTGAAGCTTTCTTT. Amino acid sequence: CASSYGFRGNTEAFF. The chain carries TRBV6-5 and TRBJ1-1, with D perhaps matching TRBD1 (5 bases). CDR1 MNHEY and CDR2 SVGAGI come from the germline V gene. V lost 2 bases to trimming and J lost 2 bases, with 12 bases between them. This CDR3 has 15 amino acids.

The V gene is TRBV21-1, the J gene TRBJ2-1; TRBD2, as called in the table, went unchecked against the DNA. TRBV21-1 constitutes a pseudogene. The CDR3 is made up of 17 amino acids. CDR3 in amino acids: CASSKPRKGREGNEQFF. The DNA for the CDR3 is TGTGCCAGCAGCAAACCCCGGAAAGGGCGGGAGGGGAATGAGCAGTTCTTC.

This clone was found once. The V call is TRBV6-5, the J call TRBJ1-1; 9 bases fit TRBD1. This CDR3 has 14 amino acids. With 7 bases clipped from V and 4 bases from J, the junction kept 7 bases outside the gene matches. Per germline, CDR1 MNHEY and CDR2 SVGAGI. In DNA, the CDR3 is TGTGCCAGCACCCCACAGGGGGCGGTCACTGAAGCTTTCTTT. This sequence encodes CASTPQGAVTEAFF.

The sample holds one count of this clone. In DNA, the CDR3 is TGTGCCTGGAGTGGGCTAGCGGTTCACGAGCAGTACTTC. Translated, it gives CAWSGLAVHEQYF. The V gene is TRBV30, the J gene TRBJ2-7; 7 bases align to TRBD2. This CDR3 has 13 residues. V was pared by 1 base and J by 5 bases, with 5 bases of the junction left unmatched. Looked up from germline, CDR1 is GTSNPN and CDR2 is SVGIG (reference sequence). Together with reference TRBV30 and TRBJ2-7, the CDR3 gives the full variable domain: SQTIHQWPATLVQPVGSPLSLECTVEGTSNPNLYWYRQAAGRGLQLLFYSVGIGQISSEVPQNLSASRPQDRQFILSSKKLLLSDSGFYLCAWSGLAVHEQYFGPGTRLTVT.

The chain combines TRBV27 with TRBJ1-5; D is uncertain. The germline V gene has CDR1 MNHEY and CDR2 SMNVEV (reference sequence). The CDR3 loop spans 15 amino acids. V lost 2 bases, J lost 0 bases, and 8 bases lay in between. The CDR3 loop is CASSLTVYSNQPQHF. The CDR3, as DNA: TGTGCCAGCAGTTTAACGGTCTATAGCAATCAGCCCCAGCATTTT.

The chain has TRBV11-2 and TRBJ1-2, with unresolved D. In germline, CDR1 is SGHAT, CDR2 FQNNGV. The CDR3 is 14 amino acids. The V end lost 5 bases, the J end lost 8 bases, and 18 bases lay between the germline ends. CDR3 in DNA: TGTGCCAGCAGCCTACCCCCTGGGATAGAAGGCTACACCTTC. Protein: CASSLPPGIEGYTF.

The CDR3 DNA reads as TGCAGCGTTGTTCCAGCGGGGGAGGGGGAGACCCAGTACTTC. Residues: CSVVPAGEGETQYF. The chain is built from TRBV29-1 and TRBJ2-5, with 8 bases aligning to TRBD2. This CDR3 comprises 14 residues. Germline loops: CDR1 SQVTM, CDR2 ANQGSEA. The trim removed 4 bases at V and 5 bases at J, leaving 9 bases unmatched.

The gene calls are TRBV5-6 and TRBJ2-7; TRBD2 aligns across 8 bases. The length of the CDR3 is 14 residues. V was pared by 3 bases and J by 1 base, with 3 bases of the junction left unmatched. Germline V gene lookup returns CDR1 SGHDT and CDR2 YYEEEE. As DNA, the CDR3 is TGTGCCAGCAGCTCCGGACTAGCATCCTACGAGCAGTACTTC. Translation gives CASSSGLASYEQYF.

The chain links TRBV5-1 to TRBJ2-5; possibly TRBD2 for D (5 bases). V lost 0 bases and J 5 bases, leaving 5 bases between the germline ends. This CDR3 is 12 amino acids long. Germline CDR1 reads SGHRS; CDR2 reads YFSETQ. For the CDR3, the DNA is TGCGCCAGCAGCTTGGCGGGGGAGACCCAGTACTTC. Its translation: CASSLAGETQYF.

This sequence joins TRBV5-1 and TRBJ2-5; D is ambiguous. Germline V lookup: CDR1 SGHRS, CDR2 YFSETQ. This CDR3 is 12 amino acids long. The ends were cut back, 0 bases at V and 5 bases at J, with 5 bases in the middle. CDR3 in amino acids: CASSLDTETQYF. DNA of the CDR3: TGCGCCAGCAGCTTGGACACCGAGACCCAGTACTTC. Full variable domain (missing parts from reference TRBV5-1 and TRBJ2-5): KAGVTQTPRYLIKTRGQQVTLSCSPISGHRSVSWYQQTPGQGLQFLFEYFSETQRNKGNFPGRFSGRQFSNSRSEMNVSTLELGDSALYLCASSLDTETQYFGPGTRLLVL.

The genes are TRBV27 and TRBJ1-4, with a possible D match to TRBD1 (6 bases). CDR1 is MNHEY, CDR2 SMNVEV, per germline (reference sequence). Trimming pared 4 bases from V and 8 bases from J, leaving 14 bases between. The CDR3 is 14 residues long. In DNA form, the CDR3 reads TGTGCCAGCAGTTCACGGGGGGCAGACGAAAAACTGTTTTTT. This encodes CASSSRGADEKLFF.

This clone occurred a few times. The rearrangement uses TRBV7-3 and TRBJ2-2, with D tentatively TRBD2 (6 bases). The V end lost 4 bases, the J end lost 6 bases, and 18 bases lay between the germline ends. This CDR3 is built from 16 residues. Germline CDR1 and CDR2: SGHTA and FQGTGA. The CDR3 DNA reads TGTGCCAGCAGCTCGGTCGGGGGAATCGAGGCCGGGGAGCTGTTTTTT. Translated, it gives CASSSVGGIEAGELFF.

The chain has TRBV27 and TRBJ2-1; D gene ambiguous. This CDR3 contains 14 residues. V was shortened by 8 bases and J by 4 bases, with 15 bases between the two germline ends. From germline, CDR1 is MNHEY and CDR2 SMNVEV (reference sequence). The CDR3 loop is CASSHGVEYNEQFF. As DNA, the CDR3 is TGTGCCAGCTCCCATGGGGTTGAGTACAATGAGCAGTTCTTC.

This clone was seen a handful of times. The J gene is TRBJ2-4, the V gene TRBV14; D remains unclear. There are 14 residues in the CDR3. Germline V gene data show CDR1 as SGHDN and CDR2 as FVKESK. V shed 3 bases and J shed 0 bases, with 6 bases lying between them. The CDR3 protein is CASSQLGAKNIQYF. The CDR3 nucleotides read TGTGCCAGCAGCCAGCTAGGAGCCAAAAACATTCAGTACTTC. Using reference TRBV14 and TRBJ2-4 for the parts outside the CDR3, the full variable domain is EAGVTQFPSHSVIEKGQTVTLRCDPISGHDNLYWYRRVMGKEIKFLLHFVKESKQDESGMPNNRFLAERTGGTYSTLKVQPAELEDSGVYFCASSQLGAKNIQYFGAGTRLSVL.

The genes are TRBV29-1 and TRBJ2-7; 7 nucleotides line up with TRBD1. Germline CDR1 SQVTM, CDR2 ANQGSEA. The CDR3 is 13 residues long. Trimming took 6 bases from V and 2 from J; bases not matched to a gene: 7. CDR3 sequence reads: CSVTTGTAYEQYF. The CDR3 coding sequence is TGCAGCGTAACTACCGGGACAGCCTACGAGCAGTACTTC.

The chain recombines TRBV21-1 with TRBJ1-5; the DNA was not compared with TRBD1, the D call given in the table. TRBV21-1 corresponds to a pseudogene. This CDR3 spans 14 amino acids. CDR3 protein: CASSKTVENQPQHF. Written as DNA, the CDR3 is TGTGCCAGCAGCAAGACAGTAGAAAATCAGCCCCAGCATTTT.

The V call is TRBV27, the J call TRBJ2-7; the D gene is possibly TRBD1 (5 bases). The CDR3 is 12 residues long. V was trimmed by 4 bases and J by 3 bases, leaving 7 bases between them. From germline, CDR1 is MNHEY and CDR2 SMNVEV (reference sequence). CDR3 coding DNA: TGTGCCAGCAGTTCCACAGGCTACGAGCAGTACTTC. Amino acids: CASSSTGYEQYF.

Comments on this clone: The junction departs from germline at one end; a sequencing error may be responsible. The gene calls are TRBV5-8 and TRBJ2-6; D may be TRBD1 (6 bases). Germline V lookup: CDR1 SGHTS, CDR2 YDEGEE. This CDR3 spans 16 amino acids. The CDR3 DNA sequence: TGCGCCAGCAGCCAAGATCAGGGGAGTGGGGCCAACGTCCTGACTTTC. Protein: CASSQDQGSGANVLTF.

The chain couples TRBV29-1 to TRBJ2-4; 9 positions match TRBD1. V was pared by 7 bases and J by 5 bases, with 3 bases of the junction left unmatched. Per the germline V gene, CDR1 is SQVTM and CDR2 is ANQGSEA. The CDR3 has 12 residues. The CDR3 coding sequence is TGCAGCGCGCGGACAGGGGAAAACATTCAGTACTTC. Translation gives CSARTGENIQYF.

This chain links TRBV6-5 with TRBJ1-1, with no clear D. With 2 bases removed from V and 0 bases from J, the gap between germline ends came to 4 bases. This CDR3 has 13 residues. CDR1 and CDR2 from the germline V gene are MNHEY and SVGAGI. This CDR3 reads CASSYLLNTEAFF. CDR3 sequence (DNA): TGTGCCAGCAGTTACCTCCTGAACACTGAAGCTTTCTTT.

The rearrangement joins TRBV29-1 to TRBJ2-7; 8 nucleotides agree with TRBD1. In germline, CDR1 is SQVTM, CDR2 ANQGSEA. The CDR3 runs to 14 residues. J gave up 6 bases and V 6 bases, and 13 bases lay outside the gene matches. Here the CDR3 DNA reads TGCAGCGTCCTACCCGGGACAGGCCTATCCGAGCAGTACTTC. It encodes CSVLPGTGLSEQYF.

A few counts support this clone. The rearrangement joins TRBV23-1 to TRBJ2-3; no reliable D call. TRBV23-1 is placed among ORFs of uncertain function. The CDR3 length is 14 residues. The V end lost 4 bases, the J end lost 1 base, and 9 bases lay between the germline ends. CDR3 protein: CASSPKECTDTQYF. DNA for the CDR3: TGCGCCAGCAGTCCCAAGGAATGCACAGATACGCAGTATTTT.

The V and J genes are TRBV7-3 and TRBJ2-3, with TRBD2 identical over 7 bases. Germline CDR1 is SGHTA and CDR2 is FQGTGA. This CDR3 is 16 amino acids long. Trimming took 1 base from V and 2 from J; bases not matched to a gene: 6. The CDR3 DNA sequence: TGTGCCAGCAGCTTAAACTGGCGGGGGAACACAGATACGCAGTATTTT. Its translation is CASSLNWRGNTDTQYF.

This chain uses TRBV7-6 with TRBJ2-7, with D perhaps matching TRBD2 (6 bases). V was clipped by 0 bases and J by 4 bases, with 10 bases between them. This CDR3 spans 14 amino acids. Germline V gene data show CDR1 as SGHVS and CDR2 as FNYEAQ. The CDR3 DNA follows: TGTGCCAGCAGCTTAGCAGGCGCGGGATACGAGCAGTACTTC. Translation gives CASSLAGAGYEQYF.